What follows is one TCR beta chain and its context. What it recognizes is unknown. Clones were sequenced by immunoSEQ multiplex PCR, and TCRdb holds only the in-frame ones, with some missing. Of about 19,000 clones in the sample, about three quarters were seen once. The CDR3 consists of 14 residues. The V segment lost 4 bases and the J segment 4 bases; nucleotides outside the gene matches: 3. Germline CDR1 and CDR2: SGHRS and YFSETQ. The data were obtained in a study of CD4 T cells in relation to SARS-CoV-2 and coronaviruses. For the study at large: After roughly 9 days of antigen culture, PBMC TCR beta CDR3s were sequenced.

Unexposed donor CD4+ T cells date from about 2011-2018, before the COVID-19 pandemic. Isolation of CD4+ T cells took place after around eleven days in culture. PBMCs were plated at two million per well in IL-2-containing medium. On days 3 and 7, cultures got half fresh IL-2 medium. Sequenced sample: CD4+ T cells from PBMCs, cultured in vitro. The sequence came from a human donor in good health. This chain joins TRBV5-1 and TRBJ1-3; TRBD1 agrees at 9 bases. The CDR3 DNA reads TGCGCCAGCAGCGCCGGGACAGGGGGAAACACCATATATTTT. The encoded protein is CASSAGTGGNTIYF. The full variable domain, in which reference TRBV5-1 and TRBJ1-3 provide the parts outside the CDR3, is KAGVTQTPRYLIKTRGQQVTLSCSPISGHRSVSWYQQTPGQGLQFLFEYFSETQRNKGNFPGRFSGRQFSNSRSEMNVSTLELGDSALYLCASSAGTGGNTIYFGEGSWLTVV.